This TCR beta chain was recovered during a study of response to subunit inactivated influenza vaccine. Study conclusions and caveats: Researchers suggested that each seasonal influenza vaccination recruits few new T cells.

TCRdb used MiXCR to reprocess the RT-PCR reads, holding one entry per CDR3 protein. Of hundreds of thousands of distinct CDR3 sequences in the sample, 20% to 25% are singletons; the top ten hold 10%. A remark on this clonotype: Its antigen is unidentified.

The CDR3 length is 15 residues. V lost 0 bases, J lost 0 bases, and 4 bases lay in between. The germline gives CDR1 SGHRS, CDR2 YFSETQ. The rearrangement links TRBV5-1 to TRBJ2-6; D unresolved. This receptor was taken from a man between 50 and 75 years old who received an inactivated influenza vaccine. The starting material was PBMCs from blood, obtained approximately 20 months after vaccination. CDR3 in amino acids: CASSLEISGANVLTF. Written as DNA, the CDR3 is TGCGCCAGCAGCTTGGAAATCTCTGGGGCCAACGTCCTGACTTTC.